This T cell receptor beta chain was identified in a study of CD8 T cells in ankylosing spondylitis. Study-wide findings and caveats: Clones linked to the disease showed a CD8+ phenotype. They occurred at relatively low frequencies in peripheral blood. Earlier authors reported some of these motif variants in reactive arthritis synovial fluid and blood.

Quantitative 5'-RACE with molecular barcodes generated TCR beta libraries. TCRdb re-derived calls from the 5' RACE reads in MiXCR, one entry per CDR3 protein. The sample has 200,000 or so distinct CDR3 sequences; 13% are singletons. Many counts were recorded for this clonotype. Antigen unknown. Germline CDR1 is SGHDN and CDR2 is FVKESK. Trimming pared 2 bases from V and 4 bases from J, leaving 11 bases between. This CDR3 has 14 amino acids. The sequenced sample consisted of blood, either unsorted or a sorted T cell fraction (not recorded which). The receptor's source is a female donor with ankylosing spondylitis or in good health (not recorded which). The V and J genes are TRBV14 and TRBJ2-5; perhaps TRBD2 as D (6 bases). The DNA of the CDR3 is TGTGCCAGCAGCCAATTAGCGGCGGGAGAGACCCAGTACTTC. This codes for CASSQLAAGETQYF.